The source of this TCR beta chain is a study of PD-1 blockade in classical Hodgkin lymphoma. Study-wide context: Nivolumab was given intravenously to patients at 3 mg/kg every 2 weeks.

Relapse was seen in all patients after autologous stem cell transplantation, and brentuximab vedotin exposure was variable. Patients had relapsed/refractory classical Hodgkin lymphoma with complete response, partial response or progressive disease as best response. This table comes from immunoSEQ multiplex PCR, and its TCRdb copy is limited to in-frame clones, with some not included. Among more than 140,000 clones listed, about 81% were seen once. Trimming cost V 7 bases and J 8 bases, with 14 bases left between them. Looked up from germline, CDR1 is LNHDA and CDR2 is SQIVND (reference sequence). There are 12 residues in the CDR3.

The V and J genes are TRBV19 and TRBJ1-2, with a tentative D call TRBD1 (6 bases). The sequenced sample was peripheral blood mononuclear cells (PBMCs), obtained before the second cycle of nivolumab. The receptor was derived from a human donor with classical Hodgkin lymphoma. The CDR3 here is CASTLGGQGYTF. The CDR3 coding sequence is TGTGCCAGTACCCTTGGGGGGCAAGGCTACACCTTC.